The sample holds a few counts of the clone carrying this T cell receptor beta chain. The sample originates from a study of graft-versus-host responses after intestinal transplantation. Study background: Anti-thymocyte globulin induction preceded two to four years of tacrolimus and steroid maintenance in all recipients.

The CDR3 loop spans 18 amino acids. The V gene's germline CDR1 is SGHRS and CDR2 YFSETQ. V lost 3 bases to trimming and J lost 0 bases; unmatched junction nucleotides: 8. Here immunoSEQ multiplex PCR was the method, and the copy in TCRdb shows in-frame clones only, minus some. The sample lists about 3,000 clones; more than 25% were seen once. Here the sequenced sample was alloreactive CD4+ T cells from a mixed lymphocyte reaction culture, taken before transplantation. The subset denotes: CFSE-low proliferating T cells sorted from approximately six-day pre-transplant mixed lymphocyte reaction (GvH or HvG direction). V usage is TRBV5-1 and J usage is TRBJ2-2; 10 positions agree with TRBD2. The TCR comes from a human patient who was an organ donor for intestinal transplantation. The CDR3 coding sequence is TGCGCCAGCAGCTACCCTCCTAGCGGGGGCGCGAACACCGGGGAGCTGTTTTTT. Protein: CASSYPPSGGANTGELFF.